The rows below give T cell receptor beta chains drawn from one sample of a study of cytomegalovirus exposure and HLA in healthy donors. Here immunoSEQ multiplex PCR was the method, and the copy in TCRdb shows in-frame clones only, minus some. The data show around 20,000 clones, around 80% seen once. Sequenced sample: PBMCs. Receptor source: a human donor in good health. The CDR3 runs from the conserved cysteine through the conserved F or W. D genes are given only for firm matches. Rows may omit the clone size; those that give it use once, few, many or a size class.

v_gene	j_gene	abundance	d_gene	CDR3aa	CDR3nt
TRBV18	TRBJ2-5	.	TRBD1	CASSPGQGETQYF	TGTGCCAGCTCACCAGGACAGGGAGAGACCCAGTACTTC
TRBV7-6	TRBJ1-1	.	TRBD1	CASSLGTGVTGEAFF	TGTGCCAGCAGCTTAGGGACAGGGGTGACAGGCGAAGCTTTCTTT
TRBV9	TRBJ2-1	once	TRBD2	CASSVGTSVRNEQFF	TGTGCCAGCAGCGTAGGGACTAGCGTTCGGAATGAGCAGTTCTTC
TRBV28	TRBJ1-1	.	.	CASSLGVTGNTEAFF	TGTGCCAGCAGTTTAGGGGTGACAGGGAACACTGAAGCTTTCTTT
TRBV16	TRBJ1-1	once	TRBD1	CASWRTGNTEAFF	TGTGCCAGTTGGCGGACAGGGAACACTGAAGCTTTCTTT
TRBV21-1	TRBJ2-7	.	.	CASRALAESYEQYF	TGTGCCAGCAGAGCCCTTGCTGAGTCCTACGAGCAGTACTTC
TRBV27	TRBJ2-3	.	.	CASSLRGYADTQYF	TGTGCCAGCAGTTTAAGGGGGTATGCAGATACGCAGTATTTT
TRBV7-2	TRBJ2-1	.	TRBD2	CASSTRLAGSGNEQFF	TGTGCCAGCAGCACCCGACTAGCGGGGTCAGGTAATGAGCAGTTCTTC
TRBV30	TRBJ2-1	.	.	CAWSENKAGLPPEQFF	TGTGCCTGGAGTGAGAATAAGGCGGGTCTACCGCCTGAGCAGTTCTTC
TRBV6-5	TRBJ2-3	.	.	CASSSRGRTDTQYF	TGTGCCAGCAGTTCGCGGGGTCGCACAGATACGCAGTATTTT
TRBV6-5	TRBJ2-7	.	TRBD1	CASSSGQGNYEQYF	TGTGCCAGCAGTTCGGGACAGGGAAACTACGAGCAGTACTTC
TRBV9	TRBJ1-1	.	.	CASSARAENTEAFF	TGTGCCAGCAGCGCGAGGGCAGAGAACACTGAAGCTTTCTTT
TRBV18	TRBJ2-5	.	.	CASWGGVQETQYF	TGTGCCAGCTGGGGCGGAGTGCAAGAGACCCAGTACTTC
TRBV7-2	TRBJ2-1	.	.	CASSSTSNYEQFF	TGTGCCAGCAGCTCAACTAGCAACTATGAGCAGTTCTTC
TRBV12-5	TRBJ2-7	.	.	CASGLGGQIYEQYF	TGTGCTAGTGGTTTGGGGGGGCAGATCTACGAGCAGTACTTC
TRBV5-8	TRBJ2-2	.	TRBD1	CASSEDRGVGELFF	TGTGCCAGCTCAGAAGACAGGGGGGTCGGGGAGCTGTTTTTT
TRBV19	TRBJ1-1	.	.	CASSMGQGSTEAFF	TGTGCCAGTAGTATGGGGCAGGGAAGCACTGAAGCTTTCTTT
TRBV10-2	TRBJ2-7	.	TRBD1	CASSKGQGYEQYF	TGCGCCAGCAGCAAGGGACAGGGCTACGAGCAGTACTTC
TRBV7-2	TRBJ1-4	.	.	CASSLGSSEKLFF	TGTGCCAGCAGCTTAGGCAGTTCGGAAAAACTGTTTTTT
TRBV13	TRBJ1-2	.	TRBD1	CASSLALTGKNGYTF	TGTGCCAGCAGCTTAGCTTTGACAGGGAAAAATGGCTACACCTTC
TRBV19	TRBJ1-5	.	TRBD1	CASSIGGGQGSRNQPQHF	TGTGCCAGTAGTATAGGGGGAGGACAGGGATCGCGCAATCAGCCCCAGCATTTT
TRBV11-2	TRBJ2-1	few	.	CASSADDGRTPLDEQFF	TGTGCCAGCAGCGCAGATGACGGGAGAACCCCCCTGGATGAGCAGTTCTTC
TRBV18	TRBJ2-7	.	TRBD2	CASSGYDLGSGSIYEQYF	TGTGCCAGCTCAGGATACGACTTAGGTAGCGGGAGTATCTACGAGCAGTACTTC
TRBV7-2	TRBJ2-7	.	TRBD2	CASSLSGTSGSWEQYF	TGTGCCAGCAGCTTATCGGGGACTAGCGGGAGTTGGGAGCAGTACTTC
TRBV9	TRBJ1-1	.	TRBD1	CASSVSTGGTEAFF	TGTGCCAGCAGCGTTAGTACAGGGGGCACTGAAGCTTTCTTT
TRBV27	TRBJ2-1	.	TRBD1	CASSSGTGGYNEQFF	TGTGCCAGCAGTTCCGGGACAGGGGGTTACAATGAGCAGTTCTTC
TRBV23-1	TRBJ2-7	.	.	CASSQSRVKLSSYEQYF	TGCGCCAGCAGTCAATCACGAGTAAAGTTGAGCTCCTACGAGCAGTACTTC
TRBV4-1	TRBJ2-7	.	.	CASSQDPRDYEQYF	TGCGCCAGCAGCCAAGATCCCCGGGACTACGAGCAGTACTTC
TRBV9	TRBJ1-1	few	.	CASSLHIYTEAFF	TGTGCCAGCAGCCTCCACATATACACTGAAGCTTTCTTT
TRBV6-5	TRBJ1-2	.	.	CASSSHRTTNYGYTF	TGTGCCAGCAGTTCCCATCGAACAACTAACTATGGCTACACCTTC
TRBV5-1	TRBJ1-1	.	.	CASSLEAVHRDTEAFF	TGCGCCAGCAGCTTGGAGGCGGTCCATCGGGACACTGAAGCTTTCTTT
TRBV5-1	TRBJ2-5	.	TRBD1	CASSLGTGLETQYF	TGCGCCAGCAGCCTCGGGACAGGGCTAGAGACCCAGTACTTC
TRBV2	TRBJ2-7	.	TRBD1	CASTIPGGLYEQYF	TGTGCCAGCACTATACCAGGGGGCCTCTACGAGCAGTACTTC
TRBV11-3	TRBJ2-3	.	TRBD1	CASSLDRASSTDTQYF	TGTGCCAGCAGTCTGGACAGGGCGTCTAGCACAGATACGCAGTATTTT
TRBV7-9	TRBJ2-3	once	TRBD2	CASSGLAGAEPTQYF	TGTGCCAGCAGCGGACTAGCGGGGGCCGAGCCGACGCAGTATTTT
TRBV6-1	TRBJ1-1	.	TRBD1	CASRKDRGNTEAFF	TGTGCCAGCAGGAAGGACAGGGGAAACACTGAAGCTTTCTTT
TRBV7-9	TRBJ2-7	.	TRBD2	CASSLASAGGGEQYF	TGTGCCAGCAGCTTAGCTTCAGCGGGAGGGGGAGAGCAGTACTTC
TRBV18	TRBJ2-1	.	TRBD1	CASSPGTGGTYEQFF	TGTGCCAGCTCACCCGGGACAGGGGGAACGTATGAGCAGTTCTTC
TRBV11-2	TRBJ1-6	.	.	CASSSSDWRNSPLHF	TGTGCCAGCAGCTCTTCGGACTGGAGGAATTCACCCCTCCACTTT
TRBV6-6	TRBJ2-2	.	.	CASREEGWAGELFF	TGTGCCTCTAGGGAGGAGGGTTGGGCCGGGGAGCTGTTTTTT
TRBV6-6	TRBJ2-2	.	.	CASSHPAGFTGELFF	TGTGCCAGCAGCCACCCGGCGGGTTTCACCGGGGAGCTGTTTTTT
TRBV2	TRBJ2-5	.	.	CASSVGRTGTQYF	TGTGCCAGCAGTGTCGGGAGAACCGGGACCCAGTACTTC
TRBV7-9	TRBJ2-7	.	TRBD1	CASSSTGQGAQQGVYEQYF	TGTGCCAGCAGCTCTACGGGACAGGGGGCCCAACAGGGGGTCTACGAGCAGTACTTC
TRBV29-1	TRBJ2-1	.	.	CSVGAPFGNEQFF	TGCAGCGTTGGGGCCCCTTTTGGCAATGAGCAGTTCTTC
TRBV4-1	TRBJ2-1	.	.	CASSQNDDTRFYNEQFF	TGCGCCAGCAGCCAAAACGATGACACCCGGTTCTACAATGAGCAGTTCTTC
TRBV5-6	TRBJ1-4	.	TRBD1	CASSSWTGSTNEKLFF	TGTGCCAGCAGCTCCTGGACAGGGTCGACTAATGAAAAACTGTTTTTT
TRBV7-2	TRBJ2-5	.	TRBD2	CASTRTSGRAQETQYF	TGTGCCAGCACCCGGACTAGCGGGAGGGCCCAAGAGACCCAGTACTTC
TRBV7-2	TRBJ2-1	.	TRBD2	CASSSRLAGAQEQFF	TGTGCCAGCAGCTCCCGACTAGCGGGAGCTCAGGAGCAGTTCTTC
TRBV6-6	TRBJ2-7	.	.	CASSYSWDNYEQYF	TGTGCCAGCAGTTACAGTTGGGACAACTACGAGCAGTACTTC
TRBV7-8	TRBJ2-7	.	.	CASSPPGSGEQYF	TGTGCCAGCAGCCCCCCAGGGTCGGGTGAGCAGTACTTC
TRBV5-6	TRBJ1-5	.	TRBD1	CASSWGPRGTGSNQPQHF	TGTGCCAGCAGCTGGGGCCCCCGCGGGACAGGAAGCAATCAGCCCCAGCATTTT
TRBV5-4	TRBJ1-2	.	.	CASSLTGTSNYGYTF	TGTGCCAGCAGCTTGACAGGGACCTCTAACTATGGCTACACCTTC
TRBV7-2	TRBJ1-2	.	.	CASSSDSLYGYTF	TGTGCCAGCAGTTCCGACAGCCTCTATGGCTACACCTTC
TRBV7-2	TRBJ2-1	.	.	CASSLAAGGVGNAYNEQFF	TGTGCCAGCAGCTTAGCGGCCGGGGGTGTTGGGAATGCCTACAATGAGCAGTTCTTC
TRBV9	TRBJ1-2	.	.	CASSIRDTPTDYGYTF	TGTGCCAGCAGCATCCGGGACACCCCAACGGACTATGGCTACACCTTC
TRBV5-5	TRBJ1-6	.	.	CASSPPPGYRNSPLHF	TGTGCCAGCAGCCCGCCTCCAGGGTATCGGAATTCACCCCTCCACTTT
TRBV11-2	TRBJ2-7	.	TRBD2	CASSSRGDSYEQYF	TGTGCCAGCAGCTCCCGGGGGGACTCCTACGAGCAGTACTTC
TRBV7-9	TRBJ1-1	.	.	CATSANPEAFF	TGTGCCACCTCCGCTAACCCTGAAGCTTTCTTT
TRBV18	TRBJ1-1	.	.	CASSPLQGEAFF	TGTGCCAGCTCACCATTACAGGGTGAAGCTTTCTTT
TRBV30	TRBJ1-1	once	TRBD1	CAWIRQGVGTEAFF	TGTGCCTGGATCCGACAGGGTGTGGGAACTGAAGCTTTCTTT